This T cell receptor (beta chain) originates from a study of T cell responses to AZD1222 COVID-19 vaccine. Findings of the study overall: Only 5 or 6 people who got AZD1222 tested seropositive at baseline. Clonal diversity may have been underestimated, and the donors were mostly white British, with more females than males.

V gave up 6 bases and J gave up 0 bases, with 11 bases separating them. Germline V gene sequence: CDR1 MNHEY, CDR2 SVGAGI. This CDR3 has 14 amino acids. The protocol was immunoSEQ multiplex PCR, while the TCRdb copy is restricted to in-frame clones and leaves out a portion. The sample lists 150,000 to 200,000 clones, roughly 92% occurring once. As to this clone: The antigen remains undetermined.

The TCR comes from an adult in good health. The chain has TRBV6-5 and TRBJ1-1; unclear D gene. The sequences come from peripheral blood, collected on day 0 of AZD1222 vaccination. CDR3: CASSPTGMNTEAFF. The CDR3 nucleotides are TGTGCCAGCAGCCCCACGGGTATGAACACTGAAGCTTTCTTT.